This TCR beta chain was retrieved from a study of cytomegalovirus exposure and HLA in healthy donors. Findings of the study overall: In the roughly 130 validation repertoires, a later analysis found that first-cohort TCR clusters tended to co-occur. The listing of 150 or so TCR beta chains classed them as cytomegalovirus-associated. Rare TCR sequences predominated, though certain public TCRs were found in many donors.

Germline lookup yields CDR1 SQVTM and CDR2 ANQGSEA. V dropped 0 bases and J dropped 4 bases, with 12 bases sitting between them. The CDR3 has 14 amino acids. A word on this clone: What it binds is not known.

The method was immunoSEQ multiplex PCR; TCRdb's version includes in-frame clones alone and lacks a portion of them. The table lists 210,000 or so clones, about 86% of them singletons, with about 3% in the top ten. The clonotype originates from a woman aged 18 to 35 in good health and CMV-seronegative. Sequencing input: PBMCs. J is TRBJ1-2 and V is TRBV29-1; D may be TRBD1 (6 bases). CDR3 in DNA: TGCAGCGTTGAAGATGGGGGCTACGCCTATGGCTACACCTTC. The encoded protein is CSVEDGGYAYGYTF.